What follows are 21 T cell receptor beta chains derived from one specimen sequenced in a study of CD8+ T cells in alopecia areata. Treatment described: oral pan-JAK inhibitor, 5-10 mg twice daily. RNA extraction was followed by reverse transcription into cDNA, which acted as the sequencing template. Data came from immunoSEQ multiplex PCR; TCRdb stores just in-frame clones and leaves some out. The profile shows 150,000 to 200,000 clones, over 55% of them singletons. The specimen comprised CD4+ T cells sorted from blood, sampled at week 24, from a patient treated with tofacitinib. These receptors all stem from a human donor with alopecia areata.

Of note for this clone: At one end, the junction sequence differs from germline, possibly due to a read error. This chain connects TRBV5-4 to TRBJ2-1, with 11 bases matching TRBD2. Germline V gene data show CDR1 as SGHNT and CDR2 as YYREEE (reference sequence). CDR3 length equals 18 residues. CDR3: CASSLGRASGGSSNEQFF. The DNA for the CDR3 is TGTGCCAGCAGCTTGGGTCGGGCTAGCGGGGGGTCCTCCAATGAGCAGTTCTTC.

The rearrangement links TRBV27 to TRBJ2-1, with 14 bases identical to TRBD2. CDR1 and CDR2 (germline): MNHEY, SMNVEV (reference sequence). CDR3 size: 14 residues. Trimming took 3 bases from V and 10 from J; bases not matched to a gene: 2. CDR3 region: CASSLGLAGAEQFF. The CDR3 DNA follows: TGTGCCAGCAGTTTGGGACTAGCGGGGGCCGAGCAGTTCTTC.

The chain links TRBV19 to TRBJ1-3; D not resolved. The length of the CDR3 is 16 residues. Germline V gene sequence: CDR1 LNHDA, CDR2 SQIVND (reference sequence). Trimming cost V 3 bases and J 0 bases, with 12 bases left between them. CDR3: CASSMDRLSSGNTIYF. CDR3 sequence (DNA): TGTGCCAGTAGTATGGACCGCCTAAGCTCTGGAAACACCATATATTTT.

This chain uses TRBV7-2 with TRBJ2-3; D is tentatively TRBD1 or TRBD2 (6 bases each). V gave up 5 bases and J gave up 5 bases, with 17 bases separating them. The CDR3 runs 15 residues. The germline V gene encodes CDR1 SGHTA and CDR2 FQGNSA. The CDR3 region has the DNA TGTGCCAGCAGCGTGGACGGGGGCCCTGGAGATACGCAGTATTTT. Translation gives CASSVDGGPGDTQYF.

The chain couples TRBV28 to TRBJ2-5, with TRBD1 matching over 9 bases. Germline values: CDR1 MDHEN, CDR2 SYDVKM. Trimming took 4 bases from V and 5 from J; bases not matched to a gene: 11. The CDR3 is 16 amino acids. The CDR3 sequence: CASSSNPGTGRETQYF. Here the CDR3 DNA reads TGTGCCAGCAGTTCAAACCCAGGGACAGGGCGGGAGACCCAGTACTTC.

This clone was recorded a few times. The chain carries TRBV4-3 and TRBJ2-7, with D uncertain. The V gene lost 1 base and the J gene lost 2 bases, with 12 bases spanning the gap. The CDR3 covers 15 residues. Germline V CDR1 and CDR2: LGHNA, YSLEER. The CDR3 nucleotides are TGCGCCAGCAGCCAAGGGGTAGGGAAGGCCTACGAGCAGTACTTC. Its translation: CASSQGVGKAYEQYF.

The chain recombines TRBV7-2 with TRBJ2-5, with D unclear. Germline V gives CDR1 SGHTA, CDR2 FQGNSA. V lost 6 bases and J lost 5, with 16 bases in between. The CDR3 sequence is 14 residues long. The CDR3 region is CASSKDWVFETQYF. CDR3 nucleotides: TGTGCCAGCAGTAAAGACTGGGTGTTTGAGACCCAGTACTTC.

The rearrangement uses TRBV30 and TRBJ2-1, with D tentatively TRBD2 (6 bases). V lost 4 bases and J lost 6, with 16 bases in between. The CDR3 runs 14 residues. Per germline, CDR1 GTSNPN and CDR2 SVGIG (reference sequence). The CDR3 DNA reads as TGTGCCTGGAATAAAGGATTGGGGGGCAATGAGCAGTTCTTC. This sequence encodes CAWNKGLGGNEQFF.

As DNA, the CDR3 is TGTGCCAGCAGCTTTAGAGCCGGGGAGCTGTTTTTT. Amino acids: CASSFRAGELFF. J is TRBJ2-2 and V is TRBV4-2; D is undetermined. Trimming took off 5 bases at V and 6 bases at J, with 7 bases between the two ends. The germline V gene has CDR1 LGHNA and CDR2 YNFKEQ. The CDR3 is 12 residues long.

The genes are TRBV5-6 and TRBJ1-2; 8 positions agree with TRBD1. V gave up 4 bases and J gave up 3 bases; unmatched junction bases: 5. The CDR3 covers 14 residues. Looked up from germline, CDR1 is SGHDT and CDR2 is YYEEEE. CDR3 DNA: TGTGCCAGCAGCACGCCGGGACAGGACTATGGCTACACCTTC. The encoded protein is CASSTPGQDYGYTF.

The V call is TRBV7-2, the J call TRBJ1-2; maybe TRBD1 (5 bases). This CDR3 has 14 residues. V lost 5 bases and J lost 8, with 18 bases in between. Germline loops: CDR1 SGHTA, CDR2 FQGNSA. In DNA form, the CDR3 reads TGTGCCAGCAGCCGCCCCGCAGGGTTGGGAGGCTACACCTTC. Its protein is CASSRPAGLGGYTF.

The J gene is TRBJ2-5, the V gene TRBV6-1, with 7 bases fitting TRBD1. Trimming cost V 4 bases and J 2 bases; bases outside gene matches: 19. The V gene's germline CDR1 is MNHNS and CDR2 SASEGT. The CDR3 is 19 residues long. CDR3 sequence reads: CASSAHRGVSLKNQETQYF. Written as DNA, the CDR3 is TGTGCCAGCAGTGCCCACAGGGGAGTGAGCCTGAAAAATCAAGAGACCCAGTACTTC.

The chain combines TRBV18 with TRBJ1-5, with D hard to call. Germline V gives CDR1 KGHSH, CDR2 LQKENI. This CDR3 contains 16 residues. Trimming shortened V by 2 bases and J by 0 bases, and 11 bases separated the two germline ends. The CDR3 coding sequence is TGTGCCAGCTCACCAACAGCTACACATAGCAATCAGCCCCAGCATTTT. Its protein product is CASSPTATHSNQPQHF.

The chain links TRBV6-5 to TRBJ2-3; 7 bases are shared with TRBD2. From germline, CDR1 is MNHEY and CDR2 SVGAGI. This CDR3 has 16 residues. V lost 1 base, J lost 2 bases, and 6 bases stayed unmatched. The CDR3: CASSYLSAGNTDTQYF. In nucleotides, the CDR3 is TGTGCCAGCAGTTACTTGTCAGCGGGGAACACAGATACGCAGTATTTT.

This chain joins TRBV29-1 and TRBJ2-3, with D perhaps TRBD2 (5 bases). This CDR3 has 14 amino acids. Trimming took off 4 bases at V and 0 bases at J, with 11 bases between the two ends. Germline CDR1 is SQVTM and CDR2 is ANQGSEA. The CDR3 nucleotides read TGCAGCGTTGGGACTTCGACTAGCACAGATACGCAGTATTTT. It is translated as CSVGTSTSTDTQYF.

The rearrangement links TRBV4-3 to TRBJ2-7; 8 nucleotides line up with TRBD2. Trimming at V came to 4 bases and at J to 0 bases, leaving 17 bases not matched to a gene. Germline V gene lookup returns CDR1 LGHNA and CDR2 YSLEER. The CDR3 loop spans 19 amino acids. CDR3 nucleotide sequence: TGCGCCAGCAGCCCATGGGGTAGCGGGGAAGGATTTGGCTCCTACGAGCAGTACTTC. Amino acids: CASSPWGSGEGFGSYEQYF.

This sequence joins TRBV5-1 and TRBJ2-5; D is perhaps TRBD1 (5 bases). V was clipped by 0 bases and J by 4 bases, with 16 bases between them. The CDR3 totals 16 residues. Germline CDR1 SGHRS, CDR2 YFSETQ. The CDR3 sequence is CASSLEGRVVGETQYF. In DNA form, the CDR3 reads TGCGCCAGCAGCTTGGAAGGCAGGGTCGTAGGAGAGACCCAGTACTTC.

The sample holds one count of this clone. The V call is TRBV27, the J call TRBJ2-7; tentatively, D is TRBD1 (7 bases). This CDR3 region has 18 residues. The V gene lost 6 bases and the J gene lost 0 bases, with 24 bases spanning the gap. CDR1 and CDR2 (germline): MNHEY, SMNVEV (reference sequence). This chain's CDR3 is CASSTEAPSGGPSYEQYF. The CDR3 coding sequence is TGTGCCAGCAGCACCGAAGCACCCTCAGGGGGGCCCTCCTACGAGCAGTACTTC.

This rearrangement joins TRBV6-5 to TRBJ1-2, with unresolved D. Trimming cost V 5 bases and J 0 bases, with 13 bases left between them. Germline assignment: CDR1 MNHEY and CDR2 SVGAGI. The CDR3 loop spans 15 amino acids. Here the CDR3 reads CASSRVGFTNYGYTF. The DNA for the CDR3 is TGTGCCAGCAGTCGAGTGGGTTTTACTAACTATGGCTACACCTTC.

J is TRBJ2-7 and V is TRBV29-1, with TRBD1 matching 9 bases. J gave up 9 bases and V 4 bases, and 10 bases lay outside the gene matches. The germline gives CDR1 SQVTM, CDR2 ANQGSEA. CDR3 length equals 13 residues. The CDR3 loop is CSVGETGGSPQYF. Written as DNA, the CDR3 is TGCAGCGTTGGGGAGACAGGGGGGTCTCCGCAGTACTTC.

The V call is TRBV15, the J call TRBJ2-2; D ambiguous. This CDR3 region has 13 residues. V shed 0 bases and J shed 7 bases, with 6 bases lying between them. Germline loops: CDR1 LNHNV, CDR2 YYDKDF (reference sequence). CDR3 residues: CATSRDADGELFF. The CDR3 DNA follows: TGTGCCACCAGCAGAGATGCGGACGGGGAGCTGTTTTTT.